The TCR beta chain under discussion was sequenced for a study of T cells after yellow fever vaccination (dated by TCRdb to 2018 to 2020). Concerning the study at large: The SMART-Seq v4 Ultra Low Input RNA kit was used to prepare libraries from fractions with low cell numbers. Bulk TCR alpha and beta repertoires were sequenced longitudinally to track T-cell clones before and after primary and booster YFV17D yellow fever vaccination. The cohort comprised two healthy male donors, one aged 18 to 29 and one aged 30 to 40 years. Blood samples were taken at several timepoints before and after primary and secondary immunization, and bulk PBMC replicates and cell subsets were isolated.

CDR1 and CDR2 are drawn from the germline V gene: SGHVS, FNYEAQ. The CDR3, cysteine through phenylalanine, is 17 amino acids long. Solely the CDR3 DNA is kept, with 51 bases framed from the first base. Trimming removed 5 bases from V and 0 bases from J, leaving 17 bases between the germline ends. In light of the paper, this sample's treatment or condition label describes: live attenuated yellow fever vaccine strain. At each blood-draw timepoint, two biological replicates of bulk PBMCs were collected. PBMCs were isolated from peripheral blood using a standard Ficoll-Paque protocol. TriZol was used to extract RNA from bulk PBMCs, from CD4 and CD8 fractions, and from dextramer-positive and dextramer-negative fractions. To note about this clonotype: What this receptor recognizes is not known. Base quality data are lacking; no much larger clone is found one base away.

Points the paper makes about the study in general: A small fraction of clonotypes showed up in both the CD4 and CD8 compartments, probably as a result of convergent recombination. Because only two donors were included in the study, the extent to which the findings can be generalized is limited. FACS-sorted repertoires could contain abundant contaminating clonotypes from the bulk population, so computational filtering was required. Most clones expanded after primary vaccination (around 96% of CD4 and 88% of CD8) were re-detected after the booster, suggesting that broad memory maintenance occurred. Compared with the primary T-cell response, the secondary T-cell response was faster but weaker, reaching its peak on day 5 rather than on day 15.

This sample was sequenced with an Illumina NovaSeq 6000. TCR cDNA was synthesized by 5'RACE template switching, through which a universal primer site and unique molecular identifiers were introduced. Priming of cDNA synthesis was performed from both the TCR alpha and TCR beta constant segments. Library amplification involved two PCR steps, and the second step added sample barcodes and sequencing adapters. Sequencing of the libraries was done on either Illumina HiSeq 2500 (2x100 bp) or NovaSeq (2x150 bp). The study's processing was this. Demultiplexing of reads and collapsing into UMI consensus sequences were performed with MIGEC, and V(D)J alignment was carried out with MiXCR. Vaccine-responding clonotypes were defined with edgeR using replicate PBMC samples, requiring FDR below 0.01 and a log2 fold change above 5 up to day 15. CD4 or CD8 identity was assigned to each bulk clonotype according to whether the clonotype was present at higher abundance in the sequenced CD4 repertoire or the sequenced CD8 repertoire. TCRdb trimmed public reads at Q25 via fastp, called clones via MiXCR and kept in-frame beta chains. Records with the same CDR3 protein are collapsed into one entry carrying the most frequent genes and DNA. The V and J calls come from TCRdb's annotation, not from the publication. The sample table contains just over 300,000 distinct CDR3 sequences; only one count was recorded for more than 3% of them. The ten largest clones capture about a quarter of the sample.

The specimen was PBMCs, collected on the day of the yellow fever booster vaccination. The chain links TRBV7-6 with TRBJ1-5; the D gene is not confidently resolved. The origin of this receptor is a man aged 18 to 30 who received the YFV17D yellow fever vaccine. The CDR3 protein sequence reads: CASSPTGGRYSNQPQHF. At the DNA level, the sequence is TGTGCCAGCAGCCCCACTGGAGGGAGGTATAGCAATCAGCCCCAGCATTTT. Here the CDR3 is joined to the reference TRBV7-6 and TRBJ1-5 genes, and the full variable domain is: GAGVSQSPRYKVTKRGQDVALRCDPISGHVSLYWYRQALGQGPEFLTYFNYEAQQDKSGLPNDRFSAERPEGSISTLTIQRTEQRDSAMYRCASSPTGGRYSNQPQHFGDGTRLSIL.